What follows are 15 T cell receptor beta chains derived from one specimen sequenced in a study of cytomegalovirus exposure and HLA in healthy donors. The PCR ran on 60 Vbeta and 13 Jbeta primers. Profiling relied on immunoSEQ multiplex PCR, and the TCRdb table lists in-frame clones only, not all of them. The sample carries 97,000 or so clones, around 67% recorded once. Sequenced sample: PBMCs. All receptors derive from a man in his fifties or sixties in good health and CMV-seronegative.

The V and J genes are TRBV28 and TRBJ1-6, with D uncertain. The CDR3 spans 12 residues. The germline V and J ends were trimmed by 5 bases and 14 bases, with 13 bases remaining between them. Germline values: CDR1 MDHEN, CDR2 SYDVKM. In DNA, the CDR3 is TGTGCCAGCAGTCGATCGGGTCAGTCCCTCCACTTT. Its protein is CASSRSGQSLHF.

This clone is classed as medium-sized. The chain joins TRBV6-5 to TRBJ2-5; the D is unclear. V gave up 0 bases and J gave up 1 base, with 6 bases separating them. The CDR3 has 14 residues. Germline V gene sequence: CDR1 MNHEY, CDR2 SVGAGI. The CDR3 reads CASSYSTPQETQYF. CDR3 DNA: TGTGCCAGCAGTTACTCGACTCCCCAAGAGACCCAGTACTTC.

This chain joins TRBV5-1 and TRBJ1-4; D possibly corresponds to TRBD1 (6 bases). V dropped 4 bases and J dropped 4 bases, with 11 bases sitting between them. The CDR3 loop spans 14 amino acids. CDR1 is SGHRS, CDR2 YFSETQ, per germline. CDR3 nucleotide sequence: TGCGCCAGCAGCCTACAGGGAATTAATGAAAAACTGTTTTTT. Translation: CASSLQGINEKLFF.

V is TRBV5-1 and J is TRBJ1-1; the D gene is possibly TRBD1 (5 bases). CDR1 is SGHRS and CDR2 is YFSETQ in the germline V gene. The CDR3 is made up of 15 amino acids. V lost 7 bases, J lost 5 bases, and 21 bases lay in between. CDR3 amino acids: CASQTVIGVGTEAFF. The DNA of the CDR3 is TGCGCCAGCCAAACGGTGATAGGGGTGGGGACTGAAGCTTTCTTT.

This clone has just a few counts. The V gene is TRBV15, the J gene TRBJ2-7; 10 bases align to TRBD2. The CDR3 runs 14 residues. The J segment lost 5 bases and the V segment lost 5 bases, leaving 6 bases of the junction unmatched. Germline loops: CDR1 LNHNV, CDR2 YYDKDF (reference sequence). The CDR3 coding sequence is TGTGCCACCAGCGCAAAGCGGGGGGGCAACGAGCAGTACTTC. It is translated as CATSAKRGGNEQYF.

This clone was seen more than once but under ten times. CDR3 sequence: CASSRLAGGGHEQFF. The CDR3 DNA is TGTGCCAGCAGCAGGCTAGCGGGAGGGGGTCATGAGCAGTTCTTC. The chain combines TRBV27 with TRBJ2-1, with TRBD2 matching over 12 bases. In germline, CDR1 is MNHEY, CDR2 SMNVEV (reference sequence). The CDR3 runs to 15 residues. V lost 6 bases to trimming and J lost 8 bases; unmatched junction nucleotides: 8.

This clone was observed a single time. The chain recombines TRBV5-1 with TRBJ2-4; D possibly corresponds to TRBD1 (6 bases). The CDR3 sequence is 16 residues long. Germline CDR1 SGHRS, CDR2 YFSETQ. Trimming removed 5 bases at V and 1 base at J, with 16 bases between. The DNA of the CDR3 is TGCGCCAGCAGTTTCCAGGGGAACTTGGCCAAAAACATTCAGTACTTC. It codes for CASSFQGNLAKNIQYF.

This chain joins TRBV1 and TRBJ2-7; TRBD2 reflects the table's D call only, with no check against the DNA. TRBV1 is a pseudogene. This CDR3 is built from 16 residues. CDR3 coding DNA: TGCACCAGCAGCCAAGAATGGAGCGGGGCCCCCTACGAGCAGTACTTC. Its translation: CTSSQEWSGAPYEQYF.

The chain is built from TRBV12-2 and TRBJ2-5; the tabulated D call, TRBD2, remains unverified against the DNA. TRBV12-2 is noted as a pseudogene. The CDR3 covers 13 residues. CDR3 DNA sequence: TGTGCAAGTCGCTTAGAAGCGAATCGTACCCAGTACTTC. It translates to CASRLEANRTQYF.

This clone has just a few counts. The same CDR3 is also encoded by other DNA sequences in this sample. The rearrangement uses TRBV5-1 and TRBJ2-7, with D maybe TRBD1 (6 bases). The length of the CDR3 is 15 residues. The V end was cut by 4 bases, the J end by 5 bases, with 19 bases between. The germline CDR1 and CDR2 sequences are SGHRS and YFSETQ. CDR3 nucleotides: TGCGCCAGCAGCGCGGGTCGACCAGGGGTGAACGAGCAGTACTTC. This encodes CASSAGRPGVNEQYF.

The chain combines TRBV30 with TRBJ2-7, with 8 bases that match TRBD2. This CDR3 contains 13 residues. The V and J ends lost 8 bases and 0 bases, in that order; junction bases with no gene match: 6. Looked up from germline, CDR1 is GTSNPN and CDR2 is SVGIG (reference sequence). The CDR3 nucleotides are TGTGCCATGACTAGCGAGAGCTCCTACGAGCAGTACTTC. The encoded protein is CAMTSESSYEQYF.

This clone has just one count. This sequence joins TRBV7-3 and TRBJ1-2, with 8 bases identical to TRBD1. The germline CDR1 and CDR2 sequences are SGHTA and FQGTGA. V lost 5 bases, J lost 0 bases, and 5 bases stayed unmatched. The CDR3 loop spans 15 amino acids. CDR3 bases: TGTGCCAGCAGCGCGGACAGGGAAGCTAACTATGGCTACACCTTC. Its translation: CASSADREANYGYTF. Based on the CDR3 plus reference TRBV7-3 and TRBJ1-2, the full variable domain is GAGVSQTPSNKVTEKGKYVELRCDPISGHTALYWYRQSLGQGPEFLIYFQGTGAADDSGLPNDRFFAVRPEGSVSTLKIQRTERGDSAVYLCASSADREANYGYTFGSGTRLTVV.

This clone has only a few counts. V is TRBV7-2 and J is TRBJ2-5; 10 bases map to TRBD2. The CDR3 loop spans 18 amino acids. Trimming cost V 5 bases and J 0 bases; bases outside gene matches: 12. CDR1 is SGHTA and CDR2 is FQGNSA in the germline V gene. The CDR3 bases are TGTGCCAGCAGCCATGCGGCTAGCGGGGGCCCGTACCAAGAGACCCAGTACTTC. It encodes CASSHAASGGPYQETQYF.

The chain links TRBV10-3 to TRBJ1-6; possibly TRBD1 for D (5 bases). Trimming took off 3 bases at V and 7 bases at J, with 13 bases between the two ends. The CDR3 totals 15 residues. Per the germline V gene, CDR1 is ENHRY and CDR2 is SYGVKD. This chain's CDR3 is CAISELGEANSPLHF. As DNA, the CDR3 is TGTGCCATCAGTGAATTAGGGGAAGCGAATTCACCCCTCCACTTT.

This clone is a singleton in its sample. This chain joins TRBV10-3 and TRBJ2-5, with TRBD2 matching 15 bases. The germline CDR1 and CDR2 sequences are ENHRY and SYGVKD. The CDR3 is 17 amino acids. Trimming cost V 6 bases and J 1 base; bases outside gene matches: 6. CDR3 region: CAIRSGLAGGTQETQYF. In nucleotides, the CDR3 is TGTGCCATCAGGTCGGGACTAGCGGGGGGAACCCAAGAGACCCAGTACTTC.